The 4 T cell receptor beta chains listed next were all sequenced from one sample in a study of blood T cell repertoires in COVID-19. Profiling relied on immunoSEQ multiplex PCR, and the TCRdb table lists in-frame clones only, not all of them. The table records fewer than 350,000 clones, less than 85% of them present only once. The sequenced sample consisted of PBMCs or T cells enriched from blood (not recorded which). These receptors were collected from a woman between 45 and 60 years old who had recovered from COVID-19.

This clone appeared a single time. The chain recombines TRBV7-6 with TRBJ2-5; 9 bases agree with TRBD2. Trimming took 5 bases from V and 2 from J; bases not matched to a gene: 6. There are 15 residues in the CDR3. Germline V CDR1 and CDR2: SGHVS, FNYEAQ. For the CDR3, the DNA is TGTGCCAGCAGCCCCGGACTAGCGACACAAGAGACCCAGTACTTC. Encoded protein: CASSPGLATQETQYF.

The gene calls are TRBV7-9 and TRBJ2-5; the match to TRBD1 covers 7 bases. Looked up from germline, CDR1 is SEHNR and CDR2 is FQNEAQ (reference sequence). Germline trimming cut 1 base from V and 1 base from J; bases unmatched to any gene: 0. The CDR3 totals 14 residues. As DNA, the CDR3 is TGTGCCAGCAGCTTAGGGGACAGCCAAGAGACCCAGTACTTC. Amino acid sequence: CASSLGDSQETQYF.

The chain couples TRBV11-2 to TRBJ1-4, with 12 bases fitting TRBD1. Germline lookup yields CDR1 SGHAT and CDR2 FQNNGV. The length of the CDR3 is 14 residues. Trimming cost V 8 bases and J 8 bases; bases outside gene matches: 6. The CDR3 reads CASGDRGRGEKLFF. CDR3 nucleotides: TGTGCCAGCGGGGACAGGGGGCGAGGGGAAAAACTGTTTTTT.

V and J are TRBV7-8 and TRBJ2-4; 7 bases map to TRBD2. With V trimmed by 0 bases and J by 9 bases, 8 bases remained unmatched. The CDR3 contains 15 residues. The germline V gene encodes CDR1 SGHVS and CDR2 FQNEAQ. In DNA, the CDR3 is TGTGCCAGCAGCTTAGCGGCAGCAGGGAGGGTCATTCAGTACTTC. It translates to CASSLAAAGRVIQYF.